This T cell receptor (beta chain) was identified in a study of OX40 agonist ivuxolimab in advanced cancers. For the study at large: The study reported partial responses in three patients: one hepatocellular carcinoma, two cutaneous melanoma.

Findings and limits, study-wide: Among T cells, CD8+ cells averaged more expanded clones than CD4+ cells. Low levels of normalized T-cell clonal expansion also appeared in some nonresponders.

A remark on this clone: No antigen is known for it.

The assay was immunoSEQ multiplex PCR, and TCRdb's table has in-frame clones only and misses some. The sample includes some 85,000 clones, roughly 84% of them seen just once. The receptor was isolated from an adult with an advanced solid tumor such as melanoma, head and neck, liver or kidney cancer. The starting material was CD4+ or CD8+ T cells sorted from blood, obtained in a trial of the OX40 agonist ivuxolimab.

In DNA, the CDR3 is TGTGCCAGCAGCCAAGGTACAGGGACCGGGGGCTACACCTTC. It codes for CASSQGTGTGGYTF. The chain uses TRBV14 and TRBJ1-2, with D perhaps matching TRBD1 (6 bases). The V gene's germline CDR1 is SGHDN and CDR2 FVKESK. V lost 1 base and J 8 bases, leaving 14 bases between the germline ends. This CDR3 has 14 residues. Together with reference TRBV14 and TRBJ1-2, the CDR3 gives the full variable domain: EAGVTQFPSHSVIEKGQTVTLRCDPISGHDNLYWYRRVMGKEIKFLLHFVKESKQDESGMPNNRFLAERTGGTYSTLKVQPAELEDSGVYFCASSQGTGTGGYTFGSGTRLTVV.